A single sample is the source of the 4 T cell receptor beta chains below, sequenced in a study of blood T cell repertoires in COVID-19. Repertoires were generated with immunoSEQ multiplex PCR, while TCRdb's copy carries only in-frame clones and drops some. Here the sample spans 55,000 or so clones, roughly 80% being singletons. Sequences were obtained from peripheral blood. All receptors come from a human donor in a cohort sampled during active or convalescent COVID-19.

The chain combines TRBV20-1 with TRBJ2-3; 10 positions match TRBD2. CDR1 is DFQATT and CDR2 is SNEGSKA in the germline V gene (reference sequence). The CDR3 loop spans 16 amino acids. The V gene end was trimmed by 3 bases and the J gene end by 2 bases; junction bases not matched to a gene: 8. CDR3 DNA: TGCAGTGCTAGTTGGGGGAGCGGGGGGGACACAGATACGCAGTATTTT. Residues: CSASWGSGGDTDTQYF.

The chain couples TRBV12-3 or TRBV12-4 to TRBJ2-7; 10 bases align to TRBD1. The J segment lost 4 bases and the V segment lost 10 bases, leaving 7 bases of the junction unmatched. This CDR3 comprises 13 residues. CDR3 sequence: CATKRDRGYEQYF. The CDR3 nucleotides read TGTGCCACCAAAAGGGACAGGGGATACGAGCAGTACTTC.

V gene TRBV7-8 combines with J gene TRBJ1-5; 12 bases match TRBD1. This CDR3 spans 15 amino acids. Germline values: CDR1 SGHVS, CDR2 FQNEAQ. Trimming cost V 4 bases and J 7 bases; bases outside gene matches: 5. The CDR3 nucleotides are TGTGCCAGCAGCTCCGGGACAGGGGGCTACCAGCCCCAGCATTTT. Translation gives CASSSGTGGYQPQHF.

The chain is built from TRBV14 and TRBJ1-4, with 8 bases matching TRBD1. This CDR3 has 18 amino acids. Per germline, CDR1 SGHDN and CDR2 FVKESK. The trim removed 1 base at V and 5 bases at J, leaving 12 bases unmatched. CDR3 region: CASSQVAGGKELNEKLFF. The CDR3 DNA sequence: TGTGCCAGCAGCCAAGTCGCAGGGGGCAAGGAGTTAAATGAAAAACTGTTTTTT. Looking up the rest from reference TRBV14 and TRBJ1-4 gives the full variable domain: EAGVTQFPSHSVIEKGQTVTLRCDPISGHDNLYWYRRVMGKEIKFLLHFVKESKQDESGMPNNRFLAERTGGTYSTLKVQPAELEDSGVYFCASSQVAGGKELNEKLFFGSGTQLSVL.